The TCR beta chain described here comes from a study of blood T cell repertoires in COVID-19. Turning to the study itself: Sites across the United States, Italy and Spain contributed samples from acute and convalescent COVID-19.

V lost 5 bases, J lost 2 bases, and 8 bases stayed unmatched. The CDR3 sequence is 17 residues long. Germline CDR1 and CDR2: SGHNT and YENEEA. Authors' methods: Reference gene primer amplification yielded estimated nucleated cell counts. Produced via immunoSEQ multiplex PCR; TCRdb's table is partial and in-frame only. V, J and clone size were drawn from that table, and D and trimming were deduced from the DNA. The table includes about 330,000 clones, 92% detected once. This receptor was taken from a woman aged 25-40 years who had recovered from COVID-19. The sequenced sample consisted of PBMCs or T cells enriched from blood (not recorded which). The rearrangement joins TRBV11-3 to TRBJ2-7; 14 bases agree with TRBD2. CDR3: CASSRTSGGSWTYEQYF. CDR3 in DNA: TGTGCCAGCAGCCGGACTAGCGGGGGGTCTTGGACCTACGAGCAGTACTTC.